This entry lists 2 T cell receptor beta chains sequenced from one sample in a study of cytomegalovirus exposure and HLA in healthy donors. Measured with immunoSEQ multiplex PCR; TCRdb has only the in-frame clones, and not every one. The sample has 150,000 to 200,000 clones; about 89% are singletons. The sample taken for sequencing was PBMCs. All receptors come from a woman aged 18-29 years in good health and CMV-seropositive.

V gene TRBV5-3 combines with J gene TRBJ2-1, with D perhaps matching TRBD1 (5 bases). TRBV5-3 is reported as an ORF; its role is uncertain. The CDR3 runs to 15 residues. V gave up 0 bases and J gave up 8 bases, with 15 bases separating them. CDR3 coding DNA: TGTGCCAGAAGCTTGGCCGATTTGGGGCCCGATGAGCAGTTCTTC. This gives the protein CARSLADLGPDEQFF.

The chain links TRBV14 to TRBJ2-5, with D tentatively TRBD2 (5 bases). CDR3 length equals 17 residues. CDR1 is SGHDN and CDR2 is FVKESK in the germline V gene. Trimming pared 0 bases from V and 0 bases from J, leaving 14 bases between. The CDR3: CASSQDVPGIYQETQYF. The CDR3 DNA reads as TGTGCCAGCAGCCAAGATGTTCCGGGGATCTACCAAGAGACCCAGTACTTC.